These T cell receptor beta chains were read from a single sample in a study of patients and donors after allogeneic stem cell transplantation. MiXCR, applied by TCRdb to the RT-PCR reads, yields one record per CDR3 protein. The sample has about a million distinct CDR3 sequences, roughly 18% seen once; the top ten hold roughly 6.4%. The sequencing input was blood, either unsorted or a sorted T cell fraction (not recorded which). All receptors come from a human donor who was either an allogeneic HSCT recipient or a stem cell or donor lymphocyte infusion donor (not recorded which). It is not recorded whose cells these are; they may come from a transplant donor. The CDR3 runs from the conserved cysteine through the conserved F or W. D genes are given only for firm matches. The size of a clone is reported for some rows only, either as once, few or many, or as a class for expanded clones.

j_gene,v_gene,abundance,d_gene,CDR3aa,CDR3nt
TRBJ2-3,TRBV5-1,few,TRBD2,CASSFPTAGSGDTQYF,TGCGCCAGCAGCTTCCCAACAGCGGGATCTGGAGATACGCAGTATTTT
TRBJ2-1,TRBV12-3/TRBV12-4,few,TRBD2,CASFPNLGSGGANEQFF,TGTGCCAGTTTTCCCAATTTGGGGAGCGGGGGGGCGAATGAGCAGTTCTTC
TRBJ1-4,TRBV7-6,.,TRBD1,CASSLSKDRAEKLFF,TGTGCCAGCAGCTTATCAAAAGACAGGGCTGAAAAACTGTTTTTT
TRBJ1-2,TRBV6-1,few,.,CASSPTGLLIGYTF,TGTGCCAGCAGCCCTACGGGACTTTTAATTGGCTACACCTTC
TRBJ2-1,TRBV7-3,.,TRBD2,CASSLTSSGGGRALHNEQFF,TGTGCCAGCAGCTTAACTAGTTCAGGTGGCGGGAGGGCCCTCCACAATGAGCAGTTCTTC
TRBJ2-7,TRBV27,.,TRBD2,CASRTTGTSVYEQYF,TGTGCCAGCAGGACAACCGGGACTAGCGTCTACGAGCAGTACTTC
TRBJ1-5,TRBV20-1,few,TRBD1,CSARDRGQGPNQPQHF,TGCAGTGCTAGAGATAGGGGACAGGGCCCCAATCAGCCCCAGCATTTT
TRBJ2-7,TRBV30,.,.,CAWREMRDGDYEQYF,TGTGCCTGGAGGGAGATGAGGGACGGAGACTACGAGCAGTACTTC
TRBJ2-4,TRBV29-1,.,TRBD1,CSVVGTGGGNIQYF,TGCAGCGTTGTGGGGACAGGGGGAGGAAACATTCAGTACTTC
TRBJ2-1,TRBV6-2/TRBV6-3,.,TRBD2,CASSYARLAGSNEQFF,TGTGCCAGCAGTTACGCGAGACTAGCAGGGTCCAATGAGCAGTTCTTC
TRBJ2-6,TRBV12-3/TRBV12-4,.,.,CASSFSGFPGANVLTF,TGTGCCAGCAGTTTTTCCGGGTTTCCCGGGGCCAACGTCCTGACTTTC
TRBJ1-3,TRBV5-1,.,.,CASSLAEREAGNTIYF,TGCGCCAGCAGCTTGGCCGAACGGGAAGCTGGAAACACCATATATTTT
TRBJ2-1,TRBV12-3/TRBV12-4,.,.,CASSPAGALDNEQFF,TGTGCCAGCAGTCCTGCCGGGGCACTAGACAATGAGCAGTTCTTC
TRBJ1-1,TRBV6-6,.,.,CASSYEWASEAFF,TGTGCCAGCAGTTACGAGTGGGCCTCTGAAGCTTTCTTT
TRBJ2-3,TRBV30,.,.,CAWTLLGRSTDTQYF,TGTGCCTGGACCCTCTTGGGACGGAGCACAGATACGCAGTATTTT
TRBJ2-5,TRBV20-1,.,.,CSASGAWGWETQYF,TGCAGTGCTAGCGGCGCGTGGGGTTGGGAGACCCAGTACTTC
TRBJ2-2,TRBV5-1,.,.,CASSLNGRTGELFF,TGCGCCAGCAGCTTGAACGGGCGCACCGGGGAGCTGTTTTTT
TRBJ2-1,TRBV7-2,.,TRBD2,CASSRGTSGGYSPFF,TGTGCCAGCAGCAGAGGGACTAGCGGGGGGTATTCTCCGTTCTTC
TRBJ2-1,TRBV24-1,few,.,CATGGSSSYNEQFF,TGTGCCACCGGCGGATCGAGCTCCTACAATGAGCAGTTCTTC
TRBJ1-5,TRBV6-1,.,TRBD1,CASSEASTGYKQPQHF,TGTGCCAGCAGTGAAGCTTCGACAGGGTATAAACAGCCCCAGCATTTT
TRBJ2-2,TRBV7-9,many,.,CASSLVRTGELFF,TGTGCCAGCAGCTTAGTTCGCACCGGGGAGCTGTTTTTT
TRBJ2-1,TRBV5-6,.,.,CASSLASVSFNEQFF,TGTGCCAGCAGCCTAGCTAGCGTTTCATTCAATGAGCAGTTCTTC
TRBJ1-1,TRBV10-3,.,.,CATQARVPAMNTEAFF,TGTGCCACCCAGGCTCGGGTCCCCGCCATGAACACTGAAGCTTTCTTT
TRBJ2-1,TRBV4-1,.,.,CASSQEAAYNEQFF,TGCGCCAGCAGCCAAGAAGCGGCTTACAATGAGCAGTTCTTC
TRBJ1-1,TRBV15,few,.,CATSSEVNTEAFF,TGTGCCACCAGCAGCGAGGTGAACACTGAAGCTTTCTTT